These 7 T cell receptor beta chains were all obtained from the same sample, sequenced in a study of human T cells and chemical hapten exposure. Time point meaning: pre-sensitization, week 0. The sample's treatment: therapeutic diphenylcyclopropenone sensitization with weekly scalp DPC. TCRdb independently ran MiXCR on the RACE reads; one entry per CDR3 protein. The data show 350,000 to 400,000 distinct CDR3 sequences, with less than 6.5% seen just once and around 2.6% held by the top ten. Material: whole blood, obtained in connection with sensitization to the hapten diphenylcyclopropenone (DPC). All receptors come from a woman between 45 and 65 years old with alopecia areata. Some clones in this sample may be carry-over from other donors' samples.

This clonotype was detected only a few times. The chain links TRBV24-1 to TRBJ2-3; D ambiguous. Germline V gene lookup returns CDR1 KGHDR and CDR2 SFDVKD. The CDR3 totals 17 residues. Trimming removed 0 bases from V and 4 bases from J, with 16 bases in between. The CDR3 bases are TGTGCCACCAGTGATTTGCCTTTCCCCGGTTCCCCAGATACGCAGTATTTT. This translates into CATSDLPFPGSPDTQYF.

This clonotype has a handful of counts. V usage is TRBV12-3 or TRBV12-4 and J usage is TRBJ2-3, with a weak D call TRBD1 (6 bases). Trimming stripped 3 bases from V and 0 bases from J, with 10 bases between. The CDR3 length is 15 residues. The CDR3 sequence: CASSFGGFSTDTQYF. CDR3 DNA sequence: TGTGCCAGCAGTTTTGGGGGCTTTAGCACAGATACGCAGTATTTT.

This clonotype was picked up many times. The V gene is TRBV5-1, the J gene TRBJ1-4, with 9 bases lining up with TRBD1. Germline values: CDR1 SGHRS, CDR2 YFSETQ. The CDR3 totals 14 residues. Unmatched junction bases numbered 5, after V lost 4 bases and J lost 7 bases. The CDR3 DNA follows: TGCGCCAGCAGCACCGACAGGGGGTCTGAAAAACTGTTTTTT. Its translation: CASSTDRGSEKLFF.

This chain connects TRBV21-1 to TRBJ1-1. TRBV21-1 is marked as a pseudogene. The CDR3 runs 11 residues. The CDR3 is CASSELSEAFF. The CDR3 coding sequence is TGTGCCAGCAGCGAGCTCTCTGAAGCTTTCTTT.

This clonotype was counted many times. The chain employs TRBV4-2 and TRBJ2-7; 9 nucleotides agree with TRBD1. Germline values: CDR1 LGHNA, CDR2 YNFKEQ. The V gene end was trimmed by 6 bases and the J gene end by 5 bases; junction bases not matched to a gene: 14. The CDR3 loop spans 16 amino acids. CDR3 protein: CASSFIPGTGKDEQYF. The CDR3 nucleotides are TGTGCCAGCAGTTTCATCCCCGGGACAGGGAAGGACGAGCAGTACTTC.

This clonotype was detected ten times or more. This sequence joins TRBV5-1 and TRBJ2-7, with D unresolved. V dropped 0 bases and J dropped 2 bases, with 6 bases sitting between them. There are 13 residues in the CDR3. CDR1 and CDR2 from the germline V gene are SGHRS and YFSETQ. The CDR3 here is CASSLDRPYEQYF. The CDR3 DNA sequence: TGCGCCAGCAGCTTGGACAGACCCTACGAGCAGTACTTC.

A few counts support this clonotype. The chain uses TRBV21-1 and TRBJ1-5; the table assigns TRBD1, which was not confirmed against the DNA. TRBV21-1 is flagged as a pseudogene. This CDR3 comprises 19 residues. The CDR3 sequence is CASSKKALTGKISNQPQHF. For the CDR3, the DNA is TGTGCCAGCAGCAAAAAAGCGCTGACAGGCAAAATTAGCAATCAGCCCCAGCATTTT.